The sequence of this T cell receptor (beta chain) was determined in a study of cytomegalovirus exposure and HLA in healthy donors. The wider study: Around 80 million unique TCR sequences came from HLA-typed donors in an early release.

The study, taken as a whole, reports: A later analysis showed HLA-associated TCR beta chains outstripping equally common others in clonal expansion. A link between a missense DCLRE1C variant and TCR beta V- and J-gene trimming emerged from a later analysis.

With regard to this clone: Antigen specificity is unknown.

These donors, healthy bone marrow donors, were studied. V trimming: 4 bases; J trimming: 11 bases; junction bases outside the gene matches: 15. Germline CDR1 and CDR2: LNHDA and SQIVND (reference sequence). This CDR3 region has 16 residues. Primers: 60 Vbeta forward and 13 Jbeta reverse. Produced via immunoSEQ multiplex PCR; TCRdb's table is partial and in-frame only. The repertoire consists of more than 85,000 clones, with 80% to 85% occurring once and the leading ten covering 2.2%. This TCR came from a woman in her 30s in good health and CMV-seronegative. V and J are TRBV19 and TRBJ1-5; 9 bases fit TRBD1. The sequencing input was PBMCs. The CDR3 is CASSTSTGGVVFTQHF. DNA of the CDR3: TGTGCCAGTAGTACCTCGACAGGGGGAGTTGTATTTACCCAGCATTTT.